Listed below are T cell receptor beta chains from one sample, sequenced in a study of shared clonotypes between healthy human individuals. Clones were read by immunoSEQ multiplex PCR, and TCRdb kept only the in-frame ones, dropping some. The sample consists of approximately 620,000 clones, about 96% of them appearing once. Sequenced: naive CD4+ T cells sorted from blood. Source of these receptors: a woman between 25 and 40 years old in good health. The CDR3 runs from the conserved cysteine through the conserved F or W. The order of the fields is clone size, J gene, D gene, V gene, CDR3 protein, CDR3 DNA. The D gene is left open where the match is weak. Expanded clones get a size class; other rows say once, few or many, or leave the size out.

. | TRBJ1-2 | . | TRBV28 | CASTKKGSNYGYTF | TGTGCCAGCACTAAGAAAGGCTCAAACTATGGCTACACCTTC
. | TRBJ2-3 | . | TRBV19 | CASKWEKGTDTQYF | TGTGCCAGTAAGTGGGAGAAAGGCACAGATACGCAGTATTTT
. | TRBJ2-1 | TRBD2 | TRBV7-3 | CASSLRTSGNNEQFF | TGTGCCAGCAGCTTAAGGACTAGCGGGAACAATGAGCAGTTCTTC
. | TRBJ2-1 | . | TRBV27 | CASSRPGRGQRNEQFF | TGTGCCAGCAGCCGACCGGGGAGGGGGCAGAGGAATGAGCAGTTCTTC
. | TRBJ2-2 | TRBD2 | TRBV7-3 | CASSFPPGVGLAGELFF | TGTGCCAGCAGCTTCCCCCCGGGGGTGGGACTAGCCGGGGAGCTGTTTTTT
. | TRBJ2-4 | . | TRBV9 | CASSTRGEIRDIQYF | TGTGCCAGCAGCACCAGGGGAGAGATTAGGGACATTCAGTACTTC
. | TRBJ1-5 | . | TRBV2 | CASSLDRMDQPQHF | TGTGCCAGCAGCCTCGACAGGATGGATCAGCCCCAGCATTTT
once | TRBJ2-7 | TRBD2 | TRBV7-2 | CASSWLRSSGIAYEQYF | TGTGCCAGCAGCTGGCTTCGTAGTAGCGGGATTGCCTACGAGCAGTACTTC
. | TRBJ2-7 | . | TRBV2 | CASSGDRSYEQYF | TGTGCCAGCAGCGGAGACAGATCCTACGAGCAGTACTTC
. | TRBJ1-1 | . | TRBV28 | CASRQNNRRTEAFF | TGTGCCAGCAGACAAAATAACAGGAGAACTGAAGCTTTCTTT
. | TRBJ2-5 | TRBD2 | TRBV4-2 | CASSQEGAGEGLGETQYF | TGTGCCAGCAGCCAAGAAGGAGCGGGAGAGGGCCTTGGGGAGACCCAGTACTTC
. | TRBJ2-4 | . | TRBV10-2 | CASSGGGPKNIQYF | TGCGCCAGCAGTGGTGGGGGACCCAAAAACATTCAGTACTTC
. | TRBJ2-1 | . | TRBV27 | CASSFAGHEQFF | TGTGCCAGCAGTTTTGCAGGGCATGAGCAGTTCTTC
. | TRBJ1-5 | . | TRBV11-3 | CASSLSSRRGLSQPQHF | TGTGCCAGCAGCCTTAGTTCCCGACGGGGCTTGAGTCAGCCCCAGCATTTT
. | TRBJ2-3 | . | TRBV7-3 | CASSLDVNTDTQYF | TGTGCCAGCAGCCTGGATGTAAACACAGATACGCAGTATTTT
. | TRBJ2-7 | TRBD2 | TRBV5-1 | CASSSVPGLPRGEQYF | TGCGCCAGCAGCTCCGTCCCGGGACTACCACGGGGAGAGCAGTACTTC
. | TRBJ1-1 | TRBD1 | TRBV28 | CASSLRLTGALAAFF | TGTGCCAGCAGTTTACGTCTTACAGGGGCTTTGGCAGCTTTCTTT
. | TRBJ1-6 | . | TRBV28 | CASSFRASYNSPLHF | TGTGCCAGCAGTTTCCGGGCCTCCTATAATTCACCCCTCCACTTT
. | TRBJ2-1 | TRBD1 | TRBV15 | CATSRVGAGGSHEQFF | TGTGCCACCAGCAGAGTGGGGGCAGGGGGTTCCCATGAGCAGTTCTTC
. | TRBJ2-3 | TRBD2 | TRBV2 | CASSRLAGASDTQYF | TGTGCCAGCAGTAGACTAGCGGGAGCATCGGATACGCAGTATTTT